This T cell receptor (beta chain) was recorded in a study of shared clonotypes between healthy human individuals. Background on the study: The plates for each donor numbered three CD4 naive, three CD4 memory, two CD8 naive and one CD8 memory.

Profiling relied on immunoSEQ multiplex PCR, and the TCRdb table lists in-frame clones only, not all of them. The sample yields 180,000 or so clones, over 85% seen once. From CD4+ cells came CD45RA+ naive and CD45RA-negative memory subsets. A note on this clone: Its antigen is not identified.

Study-wide findings and caveats: Generally, estimated richness proved larger in naive subsets than it did in memory subsets.

CDR1 is SNHLY and CDR2 is FYNNEI in the germline V gene. This CDR3 comprises 12 residues. J gave up 3 bases and V 8 bases, and 2 bases lay outside the gene matches. What was sequenced was naive CD4+ T cells sorted from blood. Stated subset: CD45RA+ positively selected. This chain links TRBV2 with TRBJ2-7, with 9 bases identical to TRBD1. This TCR was recovered from a woman in her thirties in good health. The CDR3: CASGDRDYEQYF. CDR3 coding DNA: TGTGCCAGCGGGGACAGGGACTACGAGCAGTACTTC.